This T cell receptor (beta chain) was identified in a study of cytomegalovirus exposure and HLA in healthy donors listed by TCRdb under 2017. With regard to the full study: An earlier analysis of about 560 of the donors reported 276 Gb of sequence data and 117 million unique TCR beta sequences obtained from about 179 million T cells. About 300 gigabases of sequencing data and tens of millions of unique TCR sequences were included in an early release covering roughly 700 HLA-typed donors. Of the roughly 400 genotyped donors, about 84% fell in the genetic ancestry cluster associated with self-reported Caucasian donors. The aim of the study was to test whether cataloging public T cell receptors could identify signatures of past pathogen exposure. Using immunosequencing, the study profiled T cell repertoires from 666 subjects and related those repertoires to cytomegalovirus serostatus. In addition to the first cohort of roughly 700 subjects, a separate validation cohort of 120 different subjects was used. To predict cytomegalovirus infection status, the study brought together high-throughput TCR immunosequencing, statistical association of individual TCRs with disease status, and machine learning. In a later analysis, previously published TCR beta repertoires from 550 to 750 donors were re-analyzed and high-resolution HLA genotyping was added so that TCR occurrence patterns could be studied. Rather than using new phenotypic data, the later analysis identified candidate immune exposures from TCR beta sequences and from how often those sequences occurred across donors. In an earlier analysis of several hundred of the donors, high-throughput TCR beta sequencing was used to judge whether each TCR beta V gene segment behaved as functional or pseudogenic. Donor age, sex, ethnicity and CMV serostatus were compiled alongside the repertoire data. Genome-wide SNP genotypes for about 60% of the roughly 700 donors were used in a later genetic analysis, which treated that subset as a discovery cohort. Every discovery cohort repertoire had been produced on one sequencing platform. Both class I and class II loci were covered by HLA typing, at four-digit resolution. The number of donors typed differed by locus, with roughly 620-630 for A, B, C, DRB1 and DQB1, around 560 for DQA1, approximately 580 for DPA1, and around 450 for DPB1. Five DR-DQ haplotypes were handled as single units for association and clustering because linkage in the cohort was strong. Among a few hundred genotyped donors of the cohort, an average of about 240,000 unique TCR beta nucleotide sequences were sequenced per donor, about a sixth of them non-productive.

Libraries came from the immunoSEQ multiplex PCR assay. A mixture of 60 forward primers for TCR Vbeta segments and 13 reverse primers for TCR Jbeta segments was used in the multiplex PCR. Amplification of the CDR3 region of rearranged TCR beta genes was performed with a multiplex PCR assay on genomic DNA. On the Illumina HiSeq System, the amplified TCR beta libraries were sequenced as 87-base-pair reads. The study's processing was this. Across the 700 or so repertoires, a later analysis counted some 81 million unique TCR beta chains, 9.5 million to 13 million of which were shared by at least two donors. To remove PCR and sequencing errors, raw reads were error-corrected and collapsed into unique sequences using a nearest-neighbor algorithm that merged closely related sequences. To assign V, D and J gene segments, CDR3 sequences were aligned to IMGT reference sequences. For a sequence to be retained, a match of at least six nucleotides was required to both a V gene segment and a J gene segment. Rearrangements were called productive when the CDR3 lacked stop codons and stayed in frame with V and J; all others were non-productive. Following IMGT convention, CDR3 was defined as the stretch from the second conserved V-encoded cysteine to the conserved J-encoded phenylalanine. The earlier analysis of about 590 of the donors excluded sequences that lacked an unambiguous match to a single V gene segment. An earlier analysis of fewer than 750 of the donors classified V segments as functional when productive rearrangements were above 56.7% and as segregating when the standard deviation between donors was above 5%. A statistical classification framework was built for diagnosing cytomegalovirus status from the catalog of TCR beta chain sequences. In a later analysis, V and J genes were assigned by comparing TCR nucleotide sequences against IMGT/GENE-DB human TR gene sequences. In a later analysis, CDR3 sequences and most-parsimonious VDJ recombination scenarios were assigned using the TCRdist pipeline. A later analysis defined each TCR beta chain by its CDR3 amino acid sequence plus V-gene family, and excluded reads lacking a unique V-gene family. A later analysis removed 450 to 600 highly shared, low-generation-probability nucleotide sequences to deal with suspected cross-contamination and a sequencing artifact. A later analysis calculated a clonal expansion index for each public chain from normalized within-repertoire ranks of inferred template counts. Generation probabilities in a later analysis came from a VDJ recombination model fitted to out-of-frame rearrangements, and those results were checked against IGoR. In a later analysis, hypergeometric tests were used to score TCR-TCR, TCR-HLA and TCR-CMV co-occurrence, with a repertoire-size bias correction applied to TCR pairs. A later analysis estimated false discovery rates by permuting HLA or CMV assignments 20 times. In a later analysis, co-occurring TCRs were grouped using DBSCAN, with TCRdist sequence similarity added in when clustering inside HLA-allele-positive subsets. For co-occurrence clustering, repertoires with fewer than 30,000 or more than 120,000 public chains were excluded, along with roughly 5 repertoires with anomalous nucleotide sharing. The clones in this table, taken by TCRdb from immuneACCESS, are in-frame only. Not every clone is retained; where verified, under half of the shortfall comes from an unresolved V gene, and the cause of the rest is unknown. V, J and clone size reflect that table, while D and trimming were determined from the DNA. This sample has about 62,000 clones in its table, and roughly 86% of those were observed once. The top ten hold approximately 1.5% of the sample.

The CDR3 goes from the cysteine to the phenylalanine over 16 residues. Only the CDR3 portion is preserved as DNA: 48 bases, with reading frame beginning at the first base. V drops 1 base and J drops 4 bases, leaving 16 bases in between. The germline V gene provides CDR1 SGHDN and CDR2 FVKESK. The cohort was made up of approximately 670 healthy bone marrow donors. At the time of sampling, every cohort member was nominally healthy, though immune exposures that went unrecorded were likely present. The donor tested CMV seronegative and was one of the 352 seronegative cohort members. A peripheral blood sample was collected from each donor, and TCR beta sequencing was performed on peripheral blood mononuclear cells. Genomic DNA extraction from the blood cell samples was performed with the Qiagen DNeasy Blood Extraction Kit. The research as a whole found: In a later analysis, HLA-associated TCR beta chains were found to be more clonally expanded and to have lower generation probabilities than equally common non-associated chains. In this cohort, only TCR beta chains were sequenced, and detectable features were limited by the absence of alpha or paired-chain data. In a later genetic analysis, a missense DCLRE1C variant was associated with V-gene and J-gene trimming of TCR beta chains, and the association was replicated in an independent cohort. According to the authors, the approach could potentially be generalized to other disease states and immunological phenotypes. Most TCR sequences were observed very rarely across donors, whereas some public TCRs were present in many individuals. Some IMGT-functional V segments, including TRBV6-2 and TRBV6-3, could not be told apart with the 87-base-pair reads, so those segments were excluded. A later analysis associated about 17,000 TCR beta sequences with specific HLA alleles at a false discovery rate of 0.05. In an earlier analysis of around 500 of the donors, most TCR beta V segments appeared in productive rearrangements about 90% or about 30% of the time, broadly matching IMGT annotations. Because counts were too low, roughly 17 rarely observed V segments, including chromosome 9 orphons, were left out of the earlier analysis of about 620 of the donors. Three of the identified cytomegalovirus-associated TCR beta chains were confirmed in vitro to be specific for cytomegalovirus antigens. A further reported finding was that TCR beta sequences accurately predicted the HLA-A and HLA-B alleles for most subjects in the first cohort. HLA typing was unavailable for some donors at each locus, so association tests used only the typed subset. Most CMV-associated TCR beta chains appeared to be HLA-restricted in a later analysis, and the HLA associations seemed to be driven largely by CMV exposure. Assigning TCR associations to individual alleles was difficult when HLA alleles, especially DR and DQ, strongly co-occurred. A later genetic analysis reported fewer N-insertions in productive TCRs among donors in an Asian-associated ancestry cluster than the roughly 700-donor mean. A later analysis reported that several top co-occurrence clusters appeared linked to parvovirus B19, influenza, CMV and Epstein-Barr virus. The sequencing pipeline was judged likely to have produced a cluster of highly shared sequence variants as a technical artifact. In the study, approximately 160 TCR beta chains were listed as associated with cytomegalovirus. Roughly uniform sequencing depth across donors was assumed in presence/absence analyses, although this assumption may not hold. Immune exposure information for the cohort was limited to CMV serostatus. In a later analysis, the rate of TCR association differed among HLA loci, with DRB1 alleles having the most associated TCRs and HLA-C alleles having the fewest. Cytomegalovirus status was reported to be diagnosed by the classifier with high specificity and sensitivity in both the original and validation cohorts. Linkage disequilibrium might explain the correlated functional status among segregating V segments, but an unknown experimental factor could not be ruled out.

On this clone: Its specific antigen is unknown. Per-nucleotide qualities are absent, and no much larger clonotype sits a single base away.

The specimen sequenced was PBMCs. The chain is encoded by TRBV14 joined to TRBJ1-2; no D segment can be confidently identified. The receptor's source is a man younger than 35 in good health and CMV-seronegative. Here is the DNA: TGTGCCAGCAGCCAAGGATCTAGGGAGATGAGCTATGGCTACACCTTC. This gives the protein CASSQGSREMSYGYTF.